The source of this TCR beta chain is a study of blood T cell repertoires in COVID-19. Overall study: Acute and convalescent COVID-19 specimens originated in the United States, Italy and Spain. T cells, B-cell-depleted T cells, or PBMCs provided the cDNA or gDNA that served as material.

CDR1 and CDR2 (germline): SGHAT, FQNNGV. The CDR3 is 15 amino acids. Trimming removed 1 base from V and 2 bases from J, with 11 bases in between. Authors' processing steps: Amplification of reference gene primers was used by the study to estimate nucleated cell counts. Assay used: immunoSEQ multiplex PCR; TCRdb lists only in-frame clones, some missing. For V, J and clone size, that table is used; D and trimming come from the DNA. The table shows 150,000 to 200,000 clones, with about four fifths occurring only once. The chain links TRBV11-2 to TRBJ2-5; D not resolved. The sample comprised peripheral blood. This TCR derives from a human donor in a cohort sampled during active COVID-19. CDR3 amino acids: CASSLGARTQETQYF. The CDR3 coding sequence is TGTGCCAGCAGCTTAGGGGCACGTACGCAAGAGACCCAGTACTTC.